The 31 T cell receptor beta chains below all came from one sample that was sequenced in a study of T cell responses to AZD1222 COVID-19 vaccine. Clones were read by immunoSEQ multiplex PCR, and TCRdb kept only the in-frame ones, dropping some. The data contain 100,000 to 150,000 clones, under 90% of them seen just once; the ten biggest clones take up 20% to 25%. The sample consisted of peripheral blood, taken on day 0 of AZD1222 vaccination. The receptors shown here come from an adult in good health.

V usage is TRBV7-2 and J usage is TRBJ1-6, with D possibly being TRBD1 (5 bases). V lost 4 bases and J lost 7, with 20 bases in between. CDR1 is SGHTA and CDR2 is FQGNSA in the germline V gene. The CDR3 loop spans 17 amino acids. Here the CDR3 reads CASSYRTGAFGNSPLHF. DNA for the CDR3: TGTGCCAGCAGCTATAGAACCGGGGCCTTCGGGAATTCACCCCTCCACTTT.

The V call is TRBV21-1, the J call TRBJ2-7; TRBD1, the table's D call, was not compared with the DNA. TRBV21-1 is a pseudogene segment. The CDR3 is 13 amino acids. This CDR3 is CASAYRIGDEQYF. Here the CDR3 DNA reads TGTGCCAGCGCGTACAGAATAGGGGACGAGCAGTACTTC.

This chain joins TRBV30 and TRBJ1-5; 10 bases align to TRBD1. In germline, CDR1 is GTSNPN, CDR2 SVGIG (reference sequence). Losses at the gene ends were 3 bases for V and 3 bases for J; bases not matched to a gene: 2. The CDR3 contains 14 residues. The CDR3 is CAWRGQGFNQPQHF. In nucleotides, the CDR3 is TGTGCCTGGAGGGGACAGGGGTTCAATCAGCCCCAGCATTTT.

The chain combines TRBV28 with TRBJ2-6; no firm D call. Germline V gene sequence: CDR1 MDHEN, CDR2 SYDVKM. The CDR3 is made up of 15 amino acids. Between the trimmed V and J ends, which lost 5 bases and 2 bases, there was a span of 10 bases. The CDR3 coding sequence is TGTGCCAGCAGTCTTATAGGCCCTGGGGCCAACGTCCTGACTTTC. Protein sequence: CASSLIGPGANVLTF.

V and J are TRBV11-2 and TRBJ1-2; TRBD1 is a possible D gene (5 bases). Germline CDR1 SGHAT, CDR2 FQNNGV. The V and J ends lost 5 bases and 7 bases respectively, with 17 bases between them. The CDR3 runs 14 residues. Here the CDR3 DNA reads TGTGCCAGCAGCCCGGACGGGGGGTTGAGTGGCTACACCTTC. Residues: CASSPDGGLSGYTF.

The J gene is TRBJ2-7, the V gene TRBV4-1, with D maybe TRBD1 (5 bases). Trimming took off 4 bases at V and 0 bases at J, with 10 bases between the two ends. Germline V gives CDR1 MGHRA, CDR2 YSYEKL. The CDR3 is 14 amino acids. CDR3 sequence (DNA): TGCGCCAGCAGCCGTTCAAGGGGCTCCTACGAGCAGTACTTC. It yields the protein CASSRSRGSYEQYF.

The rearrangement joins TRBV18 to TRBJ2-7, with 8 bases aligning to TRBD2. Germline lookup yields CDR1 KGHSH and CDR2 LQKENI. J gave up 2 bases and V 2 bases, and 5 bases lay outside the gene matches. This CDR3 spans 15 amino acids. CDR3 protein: CASSPALAGTYEQYF. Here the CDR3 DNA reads TGTGCCAGCTCACCAGCGCTAGCGGGCACCTACGAGCAGTACTTC.

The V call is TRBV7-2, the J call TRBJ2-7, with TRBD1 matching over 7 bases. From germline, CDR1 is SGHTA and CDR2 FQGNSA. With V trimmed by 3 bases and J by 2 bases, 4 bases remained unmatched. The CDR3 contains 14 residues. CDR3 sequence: CASSFWTGTYEQYF. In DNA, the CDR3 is TGTGCCAGCAGCTTTTGGACAGGAACCTACGAGCAGTACTTC.

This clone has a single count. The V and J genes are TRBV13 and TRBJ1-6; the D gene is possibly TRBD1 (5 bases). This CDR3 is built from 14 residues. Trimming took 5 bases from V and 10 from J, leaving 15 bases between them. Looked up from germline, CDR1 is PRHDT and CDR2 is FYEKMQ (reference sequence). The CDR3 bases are TGTGCCAGCAGCCTGTGGGGGGAGGAGTCACCCCTCCACTTT. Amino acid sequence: CASSLWGEESPLHF.

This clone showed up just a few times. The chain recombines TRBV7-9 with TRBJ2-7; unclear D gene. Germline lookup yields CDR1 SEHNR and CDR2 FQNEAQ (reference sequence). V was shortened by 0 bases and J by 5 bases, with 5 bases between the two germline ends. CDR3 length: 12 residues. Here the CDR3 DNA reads TGTGCCAGCAGCTTAGCAGAGAACGAGCAGTACTTC. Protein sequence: CASSLAENEQYF.

Here the CDR3 reads CASSPLPDRGPQSVNQPQHF. For the CDR3, the DNA is TGTGCCAGCAGCCCTCTTCCGGACAGGGGTCCCCAATCAGTCAATCAGCCCCAGCATTTT. V and J are TRBV9 and TRBJ1-5; TRBD1 matches at 9 bases. The V and J ends lost 4 bases and 3 bases, in that order; junction bases with no gene match: 20. Germline CDR1 and CDR2: SGDLS and YYNGEE. This CDR3 contains 20 residues.

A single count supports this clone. In DNA form, the CDR3 reads TGCGCCAGCAGCCAAACAGGGGGCTTTGGCTACACCTTC. This encodes CASSQTGGFGYTF. The chain combines TRBV4-1 with TRBJ1-2; 9 bases line up with TRBD1. This CDR3 is built from 13 residues. Germline V CDR1 and CDR2: MGHRA, YSYEKL. Trimming took 2 bases from V and 7 from J; bases not matched to a gene: 2.

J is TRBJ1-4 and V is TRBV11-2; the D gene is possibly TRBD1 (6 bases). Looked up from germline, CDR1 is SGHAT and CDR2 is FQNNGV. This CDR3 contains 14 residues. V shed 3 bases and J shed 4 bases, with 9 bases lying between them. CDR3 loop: CASSLSRGNEKLFF. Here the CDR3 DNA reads TGTGCCAGCAGCTTGAGCAGGGGTAATGAAAAACTGTTTTTT.

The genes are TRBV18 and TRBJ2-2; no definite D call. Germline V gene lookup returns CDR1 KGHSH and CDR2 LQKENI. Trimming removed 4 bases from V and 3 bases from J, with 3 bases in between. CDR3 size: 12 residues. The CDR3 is CASSQDTGELFF. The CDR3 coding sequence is TGTGCCAGCTCACAAGACACCGGGGAGCTGTTTTTT.

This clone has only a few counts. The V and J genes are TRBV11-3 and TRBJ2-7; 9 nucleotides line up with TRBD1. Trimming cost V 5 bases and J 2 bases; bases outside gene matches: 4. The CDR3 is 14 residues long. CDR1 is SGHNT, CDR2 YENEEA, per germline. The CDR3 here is CASSPDRGAYEQYF. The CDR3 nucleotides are TGTGCCAGCAGCCCCGACAGGGGGGCCTACGAGCAGTACTTC.

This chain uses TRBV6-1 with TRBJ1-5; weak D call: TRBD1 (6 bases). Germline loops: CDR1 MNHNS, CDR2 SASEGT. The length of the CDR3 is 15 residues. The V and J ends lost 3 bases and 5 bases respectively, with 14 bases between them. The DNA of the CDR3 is TGTGCCAGCAGTGATCAACAGGGCGAATATCAGCCCCAGCATTTT. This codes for CASSDQQGEYQPQHF.

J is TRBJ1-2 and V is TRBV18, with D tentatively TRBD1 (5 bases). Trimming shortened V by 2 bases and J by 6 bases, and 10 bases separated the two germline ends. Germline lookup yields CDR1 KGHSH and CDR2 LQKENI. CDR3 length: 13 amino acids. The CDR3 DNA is TGTGCCAGCTCACCAACCGGGACGGATGGCTACACCTTC. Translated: CASSPTGTDGYTF.

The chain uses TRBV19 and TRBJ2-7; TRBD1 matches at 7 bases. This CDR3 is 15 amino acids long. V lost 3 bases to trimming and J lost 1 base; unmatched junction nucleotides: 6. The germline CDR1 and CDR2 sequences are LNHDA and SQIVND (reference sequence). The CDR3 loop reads CASSIPGQLSYEQYF. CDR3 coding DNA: TGTGCCAGTAGTATCCCGGGACAGTTGTCCTACGAGCAGTACTTC.

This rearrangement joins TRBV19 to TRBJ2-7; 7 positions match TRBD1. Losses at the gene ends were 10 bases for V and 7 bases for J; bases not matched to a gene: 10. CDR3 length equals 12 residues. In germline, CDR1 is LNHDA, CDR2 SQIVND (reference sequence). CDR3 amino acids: CATRVGQSEQYF. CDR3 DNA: TGTGCCACCAGGGTGGGACAGTCAGAGCAGTACTTC.

The CDR3: CASSTRMMEQYF. CDR3 sequence (DNA): TGTGCCAGCAGCACCCGAATGATGGAGCAGTACTTC. This sequence joins TRBV11-2 and TRBJ2-7; unclear D gene. Looked up from germline, CDR1 is SGHAT and CDR2 is FQNNGV. Trimming stripped 5 bases from V and 7 bases from J, with 12 bases between. This CDR3 has 12 amino acids. Looking up the rest from reference TRBV11-2 and TRBJ2-7 gives the full variable domain: EAGVAQSPRYKIIEKRQSVAFWCNPISGHATLYWYQQILGQGPKLLIQFQNNGVVDDSQLPKDRFSAERLKGVDSTLKIQPAKLEDSAVYLCASSTRMMEQYFGPGTRLTVT.

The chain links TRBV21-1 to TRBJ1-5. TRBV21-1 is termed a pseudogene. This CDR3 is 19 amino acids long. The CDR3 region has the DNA TGTGCCAGCAGCAAAAGCCCTATAGCCCCATATGGGGGCAATCAGCCCCAGCATTTT. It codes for CASSKSPIAPYGGNQPQHF.

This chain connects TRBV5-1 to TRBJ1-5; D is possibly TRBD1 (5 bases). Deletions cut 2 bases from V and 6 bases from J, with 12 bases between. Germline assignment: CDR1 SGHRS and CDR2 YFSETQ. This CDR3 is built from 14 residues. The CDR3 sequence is CASSLEGNGQPQHF. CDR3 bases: TGCGCCAGCAGCTTAGAGGGGAATGGTCAGCCCCAGCATTTT.

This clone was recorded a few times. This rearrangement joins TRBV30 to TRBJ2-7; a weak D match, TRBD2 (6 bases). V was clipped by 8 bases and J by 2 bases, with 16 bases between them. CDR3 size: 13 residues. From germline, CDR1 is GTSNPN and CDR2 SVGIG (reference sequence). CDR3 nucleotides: TGTGCCGCGCGAAAACCTAGCGCCTACGAGCAGTACTTC. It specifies CAARKPSAYEQYF.

The CDR3 reads CASSSPGGGYTAQYF. In nucleotides, the CDR3 is TGTGCCAGCAGCTCACCAGGGGGCGGCTATACTGCCCAGTACTTC. The rearrangement uses TRBV5-5 and TRBJ2-5, with TRBD1 matching 8 bases. J lost 9 bases, V lost 3 bases, and 13 bases had no gene match. Germline V gene data show CDR1 as SGHKS and CDR2 as YYEKEE (reference sequence). This CDR3 region has 15 residues.

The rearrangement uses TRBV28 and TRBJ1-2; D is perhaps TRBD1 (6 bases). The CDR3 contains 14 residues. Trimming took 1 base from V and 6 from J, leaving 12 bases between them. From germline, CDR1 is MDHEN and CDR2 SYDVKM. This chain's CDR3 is CASSLLDGDNGYTF. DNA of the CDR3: TGTGCCAGCAGTTTATTGGACGGGGACAATGGCTACACCTTC.

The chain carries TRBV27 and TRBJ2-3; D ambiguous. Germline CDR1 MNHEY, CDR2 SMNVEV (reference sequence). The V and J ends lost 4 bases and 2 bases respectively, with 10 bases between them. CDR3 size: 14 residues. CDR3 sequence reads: CASSSLSFTDTQYF. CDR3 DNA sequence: TGTGCCAGCAGTTCCCTAAGCTTCACAGATACGCAGTATTTT.

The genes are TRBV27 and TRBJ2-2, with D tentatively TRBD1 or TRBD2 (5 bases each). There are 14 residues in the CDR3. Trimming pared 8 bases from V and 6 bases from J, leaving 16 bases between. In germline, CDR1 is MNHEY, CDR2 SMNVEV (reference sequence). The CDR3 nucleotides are TGTGCCAGCGCCACCCTGGGGGTCTCCGGGGAGCTGTTTTTT. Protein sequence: CASATLGVSGELFF.

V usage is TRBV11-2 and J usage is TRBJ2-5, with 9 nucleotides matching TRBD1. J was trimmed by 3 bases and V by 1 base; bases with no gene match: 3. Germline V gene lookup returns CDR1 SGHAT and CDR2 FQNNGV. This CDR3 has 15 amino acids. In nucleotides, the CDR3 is TGTGCCAGCAGCTTAGGGGACAGGGAGAAAGAGACCCAGTACTTC. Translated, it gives CASSLGDREKETQYF.

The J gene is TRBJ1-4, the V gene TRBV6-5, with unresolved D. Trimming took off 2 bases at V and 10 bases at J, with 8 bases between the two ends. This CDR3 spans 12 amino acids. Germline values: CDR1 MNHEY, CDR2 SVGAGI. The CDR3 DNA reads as TGTGCCAGCAGTTACGTGGGCGGAAAACTGTTTTTT. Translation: CASSYVGGKLFF.

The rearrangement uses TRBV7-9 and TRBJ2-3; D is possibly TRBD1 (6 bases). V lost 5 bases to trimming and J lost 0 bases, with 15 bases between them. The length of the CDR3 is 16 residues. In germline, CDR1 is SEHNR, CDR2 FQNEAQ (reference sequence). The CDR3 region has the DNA TGTGCCAGCAGCCTAGGGGCAGGGGATAGCACAGATACGCAGTATTTT. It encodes CASSLGAGDSTDTQYF.

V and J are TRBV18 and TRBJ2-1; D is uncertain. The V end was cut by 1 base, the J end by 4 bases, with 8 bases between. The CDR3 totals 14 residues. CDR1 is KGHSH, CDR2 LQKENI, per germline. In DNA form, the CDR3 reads TGTGCCAGCTCACCACGCACAATTTACAATGAGCAGTTCTTC. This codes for CASSPRTIYNEQFF.